The clone carrying this T cell receptor beta chain has ten or more counts. The target antigen is unknown. The CDR3 is 15 amino acids. With 3 bases removed from V and 4 bases from J, the gap between germline ends came to 15 bases. Germline V gives CDR1 DFQATT, CDR2 SNEGSKA (reference sequence). From RNA transcripts, TCR beta CDR3 regions were amplified. The TCR CDR3 was amplified in a first-round RT-PCR using the HTBI primer set. TCRdb re-called the multiplex PCR reads with MiXCR, one entry per CDR3 protein. The data contain about 200,000 distinct CDR3 sequences, 15% to 20% of them singletons. Every diagnosis used clinical symptoms, serum thyroxine and TRAb, thyroid ultrasound and orbital computed tomography. This specimen belongs to a study of T cells in Graves' hyperthyroidism and ophthalmopathy. Study context: Peripheral blood was taken when the disease was first diagnosed, before any treatment began.

General study points: Most thyroid clonotypes with frequency above 0.001 were detected in blood.

This receptor was taken from a man aged 50 or older with Graves' hyperthyroidism. Sequencing input: blood. V and J are TRBV20-1 and TRBJ2-2; D ambiguous. CDR3 sequence: CSASDTGSGTGELFF. CDR3 sequence (DNA): TGCAGTGCTAGCGACACCGGGTCGGGCACCGGGGAGCTGTTTTTT.